The 17 T cell receptor beta chains in this list originate from one sample, sequenced in a study of tumor-infiltrating lymphocytes in oesophageal squamous cell carcinoma (dated by TCRdb to between 2015 and 2016). Library preparation was by PCR. Sequenced using an Illumina HiSeq 2000. TCRdb handled the public reads itself, with Q25 trimming in fastp and clone calling in MiXCR, and kept productive beta chains. Rows merge per CDR3 protein into single entries with the most common DNA and genes. This sample has over 15,000 distinct CDR3 sequences in its table, and about 43% of those were observed once. The top ten hold 33% of the sample. Sequenced: normal esophageal tissue next to the tumor. The receptor set was obtained from a female donor with esophageal squamous cell carcinoma.

This clonotype was recorded many times. Possible read error: a much larger clone is one base away. V usage is TRBV7-9 and J usage is TRBJ2-5; unclear D gene. The CDR3 consists of 12 residues. Trimming removed 3 bases from V and 11 bases from J, with 13 bases in between. The germline CDR1 and CDR2 sequences are SEHNR and FQNEAQ (reference sequence). Written as DNA, the CDR3 is TGTGCCAGCAGCTTCGGCCCGAATGAGCAGTACTTC. Encoded protein: CASSFGPNEQYF.

There are many counts of this clonotype. The CDR3 coding sequence is TGTGCCAGCACCAGGGGGCTCACTGAAGCTTTCTTT. Translation: CASTRGLTEAFF. The rearrangement links TRBV6-1 to TRBJ1-1; the match to TRBD1 covers 8 bases. Trimming cost V 7 bases and J 4 bases; bases outside gene matches: 2. The CDR3 sequence is 12 residues long. Germline V CDR1 and CDR2: MNHNS, SASEGT.

In its sample, this clonotype was seen a few times. The chain carries TRBV7-9 and TRBJ1-1; a possible D gene is TRBD1 (5 bases). V was shortened by 6 bases and J by 5 bases, with 16 bases between the two germline ends. In germline, CDR1 is SEHNR, CDR2 FQNEAQ (reference sequence). The CDR3 spans 14 residues. In nucleotides, the CDR3 is TGTGCCAGCAGTTCAACGGGGGGATGGACTGAAGCTTTCTTT. It encodes CASSSTGGWTEAFF.

In its sample, this clonotype was seen many times. The rearrangement uses TRBV28 and TRBJ2-3, with TRBD2 identical over 13 bases. Germline CDR1 reads MDHEN; CDR2 reads SYDVKM. This CDR3 region has 18 residues. V shed 7 bases, J shed 0 bases, and the junction held 10 bases outside the gene matches. The CDR3 nucleotides read TGTGCCAGCAATCCGGCTGGGACTAGCGGGACTAGCACAGATACGCAGTATTTT. This encodes CASNPAGTSGTSTDTQYF.

This clonotype appeared many times. The V gene is TRBV6-1, the J gene TRBJ1-3, with D perhaps matching TRBD1 (6 bases). V dropped 10 bases and J dropped 4 bases, with 20 bases sitting between them. Germline CDR1 and CDR2: MNHNS and SASEGT. CDR3 length: 15 amino acids. As DNA, the CDR3 is TGTGCCATTACGCCGACAGGAGTGGGAGGAAACACCATATATTTT. Translating it yields CAITPTGVGGNTIYF.

This clonotype was detected ten times or more. The CDR3 coding sequence is TGTGCCAGCAGGGATGGGAACAGGGGGGACACTGAAGCTTTCTTT. Encoded protein: CASRDGNRGDTEAFF. J is TRBJ1-1 and V is TRBV5-6, with 8 nucleotides matching TRBD1. CDR1 is SGHDT, CDR2 YYEEEE, per germline. Losses at the gene ends were 5 bases for V and 3 bases for J; bases not matched to a gene: 9. The CDR3 loop spans 15 amino acids.

This clonotype is a singleton in its sample. The CDR3 DNA reads TGTGCCAGCAGCTTGCCGGGAATAGGTAATGAGCAGTTCTTC. It codes for CASSLPGIGNEQFF. The gene calls are TRBV11-1 and TRBJ2-3; D is perhaps TRBD2 (5 bases). Gene TRBJ2-1 matches the end of the DNA better, so the J call may be wrong. Germline V gene lookup returns CDR1 SGHAT and CDR2 FQDESV (reference sequence). The CDR3 contains 14 residues.

In this sample, this clonotype turned up a few times. Written as DNA, the CDR3 is TGTGCCAGCGGAACCCCTCGTACTAGCGGGGGGTACGAGCAGTACTTC. Encoded protein: CASGTPRTSGGYEQYF. V gene TRBV7-8 combines with J gene TRBJ2-1; 12 bases are shared with TRBD2. The end of the DNA aligns better with TRBJ2-7, so the J call may be wrong. CDR3 length: 16 residues. CDR1 and CDR2 from the germline V gene are SGHVS and FQNEAQ.

This clonotype has more than one count but fewer than ten. CDR3 nucleotide sequence: TGTGCCAGTGGTCGGACTAGCGGGAACACCGGGGAGCTGTTTTTT. Encoded protein: CASGRTSGNTGELFF. V usage is TRBV19 and J usage is TRBJ2-2; 10 bases are a match to TRBD2. The length of the CDR3 is 15 residues. CDR1 and CDR2 from the germline V gene are LNHDA and SQIVND (reference sequence). V was pared by 8 bases and J by 1 base, with 4 bases of the junction left unmatched.

This clonotype was recorded many times. This clone may be a read error of a much larger clone one base away. The J gene is TRBJ2-1, the V gene TRBV6-6; tentative D call: TRBD1 (6 bases). The germline V gene has CDR1 MNHNY and CDR2 SVGAGI (reference sequence). The CDR3 has 13 amino acids. The V and J ends lost 2 bases and 10 bases respectively, with 12 bases between them. The CDR3 spells CASSYRTDYEQFF. CDR3 bases: TGTGCCAGCAGTTACAGGACAGACTACGAGCAGTTCTTC.

The V and J genes are TRBV6-1 and TRBJ2-3, with TRBD1 identical over 10 bases. TRBJ2-7 explains the end of the DNA better; the J call may be wrong. The CDR3 sequence is 16 residues long. CDR1 and CDR2 (germline): MNHNS, SASEGT. As DNA, the CDR3 is TGTGCCAGCAGTTTTGGGTGGACAGGGGGATTAGGCGAGCAGTACTTC. Its translation: CASSFGWTGGLGEQYF.

The V call is TRBV7-3, the J call TRBJ2-1; TRBD1 might be the D (7 bases). Germline V gives CDR1 SGHTA, CDR2 FQGTGA. This CDR3 is built from 16 residues. V was shortened by 4 bases and J by 7 bases, with 20 bases between the two germline ends. CDR3 bases: TGTGCCAGCAGCTCAGGGGGTGGGGGGCTGGGGAATGAGCAGTTCTTC. Its translation: CASSSGGGGLGNEQFF.

The chain is built from TRBV7-4 and TRBJ2-3, with 11 bases matching TRBD2. The last part of the DNA fits TRBJ2-7 better; the J call may be wrong. This CDR3 region has 17 residues. Germline CDR1 is SGHVT and CDR2 is SQSDAQ. CDR3 sequence: CASSGRARTSGLYEQYF. CDR3 sequence (DNA): TGTGCCAGCAGCGGTAGGGCGCGGACTAGCGGGCTATACGAGCAGTACTTC.

This clonotype was counted ten times or more. The chain links TRBV27 to TRBJ2-7, with TRBD1 identical over 7 bases. Germline trimming cut 6 bases from V and 6 bases from J; bases unmatched to any gene: 11. The V gene's germline CDR1 is MNHEY and CDR2 SMNVEV (reference sequence). The CDR3 is made up of 14 amino acids. CDR3 DNA: TGTGCCAGCAGAAGACAGGGCGATCGGTCCGAGCAGTACTTC. Translation: CASRRQGDRSEQYF.

The chain employs TRBV11-2 and TRBJ2-3, with TRBD2 identical over 11 bases. V gave up 5 bases and J gave up 0 bases; unmatched junction bases: 4. The CDR3 has 16 amino acids. Germline V gives CDR1 SGHAT, CDR2 FQNNGV. The CDR3, as DNA: TGTGCCAGCAGCCACATAGCGGGAGGGAGCACAGATACGCAGTATTTT. Its translation is CASSHIAGGSTDTQYF. Based on the CDR3 plus reference TRBV11-2 and TRBJ2-3, the full variable domain is EAGVAQSPRYKIIEKRQSVAFWCNPISGHATLYWYQQILGQGPKLLIQFQNNGVVDDSQLPKDRFSAERLKGVDSTLKIQPAKLEDSAVYLCASSHIAGGSTDTQYFGPGTRLTVL.

This clonotype was observed at least ten times. The chain uses TRBV27 and TRBJ1-2; 7 positions agree with TRBD1. Losses at the gene ends were 5 bases for V and 4 bases for J; bases not matched to a gene: 10. The CDR3 spans 15 residues. Germline-derived CDR1 and CDR2 are MNHEY and SMNVEV (reference sequence). For the CDR3, the DNA is TGTGCCAGCAGTCCGCGGACAGGCCCTGGCTATGGCTACACCTTC. This sequence encodes CASSPRTGPGYGYTF.

The chain is built from TRBV7-9 and TRBJ2-3, with 7 bases that match TRBD1. In germline, CDR1 is SEHNR, CDR2 FQNEAQ (reference sequence). This CDR3 is 16 amino acids long. V was pared by 6 bases and J by 1 base, with 10 bases of the junction left unmatched. CDR3 amino acids: CASSYGQAPGTDTQYF. CDR3 nucleotides: TGTGCCAGCAGTTATGGACAGGCCCCGGGCACAGATACGCAGTATTTT.